The following is a TCR beta chain sequence with its context. This sample is drawn from a study of T cell clusters in autoimmune cytopenias. Germline loops: CDR1 SGHRS, CDR2 YFSETQ. This CDR3 is built from 12 residues. TRB was amplified from roughly 270 ng of peripheral blood genomic DNA per sample. One tube held mixed TRB-A and TRB-B primer pools for touch-down PCR. TCRdb reprocessed the multiplex PCR reads and reports one entry per CDR3 protein, with no DNA. The repertoire table contains roughly 4,800 distinct CDR3 sequences. The receptor comes from a human donor with an autoimmune cytopenia or autoimmune hepatitis (not recorded which). V and J are TRBV5-1 and TRBJ1-1. The sequenced sample consisted of peripheral blood. The CDR3: CASSLDNTEAFF.